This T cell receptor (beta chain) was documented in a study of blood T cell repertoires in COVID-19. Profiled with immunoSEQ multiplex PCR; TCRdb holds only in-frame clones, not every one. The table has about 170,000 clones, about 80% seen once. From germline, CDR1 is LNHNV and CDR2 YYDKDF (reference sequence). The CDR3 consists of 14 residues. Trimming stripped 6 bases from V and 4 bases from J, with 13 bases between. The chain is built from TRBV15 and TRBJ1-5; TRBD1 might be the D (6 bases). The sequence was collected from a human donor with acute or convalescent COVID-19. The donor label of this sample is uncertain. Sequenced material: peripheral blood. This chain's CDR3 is CATSKQGSNQPQHF. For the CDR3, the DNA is TGTGCCACCAGTAAACAGGGCTCTAATCAGCCCCAGCATTTT.